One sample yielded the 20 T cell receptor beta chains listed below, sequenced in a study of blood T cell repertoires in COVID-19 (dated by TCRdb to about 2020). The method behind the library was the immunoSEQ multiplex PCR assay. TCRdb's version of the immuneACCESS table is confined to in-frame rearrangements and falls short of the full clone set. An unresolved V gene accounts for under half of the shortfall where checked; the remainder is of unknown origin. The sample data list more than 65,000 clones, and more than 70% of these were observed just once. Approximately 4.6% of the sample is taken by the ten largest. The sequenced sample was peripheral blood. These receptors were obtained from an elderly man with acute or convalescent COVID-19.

Here the CDR3 reads CASSLSGDYGYTF. DNA for the CDR3: TGTGCCAGCAGCTTATCGGGGGACTATGGCTACACCTTC. V and J are TRBV5-6 and TRBJ1-2; weak D call: TRBD1 (5 bases). V was clipped by 2 bases and J by 3 bases, with 8 bases between them. CDR3 length: 13 amino acids. Germline V gene lookup returns CDR1 SGHDT and CDR2 YYEEEE.

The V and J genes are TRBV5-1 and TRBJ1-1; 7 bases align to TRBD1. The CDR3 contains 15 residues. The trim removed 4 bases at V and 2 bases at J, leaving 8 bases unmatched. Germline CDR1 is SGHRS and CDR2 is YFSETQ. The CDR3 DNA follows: TGCGCCAGCAGCCCGGTAAACAGGGGTAACACTGAAGCTTTCTTT. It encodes CASSPVNRGNTEAFF.

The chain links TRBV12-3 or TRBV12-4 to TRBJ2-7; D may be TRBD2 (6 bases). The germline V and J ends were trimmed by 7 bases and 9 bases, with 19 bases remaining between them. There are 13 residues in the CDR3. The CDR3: CASTPGGRALQYF. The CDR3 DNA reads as TGTGCCAGCACCCCCGGGGGTAGGGCGTTGCAGTACTTC.

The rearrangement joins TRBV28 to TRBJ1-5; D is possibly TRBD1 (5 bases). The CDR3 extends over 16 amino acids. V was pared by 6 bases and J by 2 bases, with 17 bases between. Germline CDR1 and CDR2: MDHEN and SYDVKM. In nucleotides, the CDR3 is TGTGCCAGCAGCTATTCCTCGGGGGAGCGCAATCAGCCCCAGCATTTT. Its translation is CASSYSSGERNQPQHF.

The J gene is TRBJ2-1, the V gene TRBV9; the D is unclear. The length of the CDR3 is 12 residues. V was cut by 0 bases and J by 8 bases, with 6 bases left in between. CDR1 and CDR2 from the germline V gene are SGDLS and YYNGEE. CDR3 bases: TGTGCCAGCAGCGTAGACAGCTATGAGCAGTTCTTC. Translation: CASSVDSYEQFF.

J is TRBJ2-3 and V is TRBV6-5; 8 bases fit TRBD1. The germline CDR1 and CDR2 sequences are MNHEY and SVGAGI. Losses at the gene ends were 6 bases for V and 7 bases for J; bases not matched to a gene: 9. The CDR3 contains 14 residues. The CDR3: CASSEGQERNTQYF. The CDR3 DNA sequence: TGTGCCAGCAGCGAGGGACAGGAGAGGAATACGCAGTATTTT.

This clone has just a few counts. The CDR3 nucleotides are TGTGCCAGCAGCTTAGCGAGTTGGGGAGCGTACTATAATTCACCCCTCCACTTT. Its protein is CASSLASWGAYYNSPLHF. This chain connects TRBV7-2 to TRBJ1-6; D unresolved. CDR1 SGHTA and CDR2 FQGNSA come from the germline V gene. V was trimmed by 0 bases and J by 3 bases, leaving 15 bases between them. This CDR3 region has 18 residues.

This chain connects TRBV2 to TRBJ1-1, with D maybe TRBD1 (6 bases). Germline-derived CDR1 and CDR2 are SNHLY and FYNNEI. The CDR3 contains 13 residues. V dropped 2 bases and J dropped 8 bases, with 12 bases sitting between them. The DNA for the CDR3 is TGTGCCAGCAGTGAATCCCGGACAGACGAAGCTTTCTTT. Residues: CASSESRTDEAFF. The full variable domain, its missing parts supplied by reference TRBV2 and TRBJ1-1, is EPEVTQTPSHQVTQMGQEVILRCVPISNHLYFYWYRQILGQKVEFLVSFYNNEISEKSEIFDDQFSVERPDGSNFTLKIRSTKLEDSAMYFCASSESRTDEAFFGQGTRLTVV.

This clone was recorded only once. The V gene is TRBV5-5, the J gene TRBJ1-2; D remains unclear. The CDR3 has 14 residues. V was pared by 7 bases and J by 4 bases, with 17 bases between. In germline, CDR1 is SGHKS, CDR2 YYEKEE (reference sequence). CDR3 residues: CASGEGSPVYGYTF. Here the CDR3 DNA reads TGTGCCAGCGGCGAGGGATCCCCCGTCTATGGCTACACCTTC.

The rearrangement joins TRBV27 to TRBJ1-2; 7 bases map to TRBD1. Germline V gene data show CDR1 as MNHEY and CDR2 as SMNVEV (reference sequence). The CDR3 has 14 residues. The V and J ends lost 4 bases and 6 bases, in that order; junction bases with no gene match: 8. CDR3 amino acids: CASSSTGEGDGYTF. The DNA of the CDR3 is TGTGCCAGCAGTTCTACAGGGGAAGGGGATGGCTACACCTTC.

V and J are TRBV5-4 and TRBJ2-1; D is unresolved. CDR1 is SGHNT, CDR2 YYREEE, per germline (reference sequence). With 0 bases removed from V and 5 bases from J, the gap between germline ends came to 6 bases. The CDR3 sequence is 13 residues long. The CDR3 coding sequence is TGTGCCAGCAGCTTGGCCCCGGACAATGAGCAGTTCTTC. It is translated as CASSLAPDNEQFF.

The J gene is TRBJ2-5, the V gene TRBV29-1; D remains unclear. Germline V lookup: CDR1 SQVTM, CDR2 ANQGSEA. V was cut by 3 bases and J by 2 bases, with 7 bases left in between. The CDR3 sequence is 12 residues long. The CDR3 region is CSVEAGQETQYF. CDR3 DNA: TGCAGCGTTGAGGCAGGACAAGAGACCCAGTACTTC.

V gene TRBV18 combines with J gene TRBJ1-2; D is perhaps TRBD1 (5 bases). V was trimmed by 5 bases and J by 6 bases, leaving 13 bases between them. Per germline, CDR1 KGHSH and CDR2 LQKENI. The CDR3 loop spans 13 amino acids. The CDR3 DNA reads TGTGCCAGCTCAGCAGACAGTTCCGATGGCTACACCTTC. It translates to CASSADSSDGYTF.

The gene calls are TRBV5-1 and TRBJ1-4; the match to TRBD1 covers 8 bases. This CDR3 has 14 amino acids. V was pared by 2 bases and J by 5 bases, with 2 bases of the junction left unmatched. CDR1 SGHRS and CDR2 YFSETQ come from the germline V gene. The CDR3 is CASSFQGANEKLFF. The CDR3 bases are TGCGCCAGCAGCTTCCAGGGGGCGAATGAAAAACTGTTTTTT.

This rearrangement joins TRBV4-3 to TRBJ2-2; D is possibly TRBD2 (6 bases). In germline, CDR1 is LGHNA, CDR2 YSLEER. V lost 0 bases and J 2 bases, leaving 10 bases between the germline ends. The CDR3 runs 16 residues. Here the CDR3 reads CASSQEGGFNTGELFF. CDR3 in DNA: TGCGCCAGCAGCCAAGAAGGAGGGTTTAACACCGGGGAGCTGTTTTTT.

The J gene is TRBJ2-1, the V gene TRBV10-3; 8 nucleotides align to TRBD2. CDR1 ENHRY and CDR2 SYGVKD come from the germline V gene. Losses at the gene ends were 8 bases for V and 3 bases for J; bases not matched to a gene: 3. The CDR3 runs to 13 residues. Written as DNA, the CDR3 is TGTGCCATCCGGGGGGGGGACTACAATGAGCAGTTCTTC. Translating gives CAIRGGDYNEQFF.

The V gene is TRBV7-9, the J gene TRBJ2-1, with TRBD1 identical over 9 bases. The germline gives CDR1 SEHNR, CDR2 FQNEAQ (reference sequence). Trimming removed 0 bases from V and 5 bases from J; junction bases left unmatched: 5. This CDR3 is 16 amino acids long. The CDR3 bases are TGTGCCAGCAGCTTAGCGGGACAGGGCCTCAACAATGAGCAGTTCTTC. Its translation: CASSLAGQGLNNEQFF.

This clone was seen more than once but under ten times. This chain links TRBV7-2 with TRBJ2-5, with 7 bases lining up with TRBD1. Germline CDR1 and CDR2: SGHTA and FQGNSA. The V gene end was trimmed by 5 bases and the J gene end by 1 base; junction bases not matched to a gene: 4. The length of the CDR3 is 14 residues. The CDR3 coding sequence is TGTGCCAGCAGCAAGGACAGGACCCAAGAGACCCAGTACTTC. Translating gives CASSKDRTQETQYF.

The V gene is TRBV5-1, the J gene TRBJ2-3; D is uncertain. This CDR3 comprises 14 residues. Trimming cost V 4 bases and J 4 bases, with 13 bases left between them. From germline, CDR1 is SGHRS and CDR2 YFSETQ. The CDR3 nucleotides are TGCGCCAGCAGCCGCCTCGAGCCCGCAGATACGCAGTATTTT. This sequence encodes CASSRLEPADTQYF.

The CDR3 loop reads CASSSTGTGGAWGYTF. The CDR3 DNA follows: TGCGCCAGCAGCAGCACCGGGACAGGGGGCGCCTGGGGCTACACCTTC. V gene TRBV5-1 combines with J gene TRBJ1-2, with 12 bases aligning to TRBD1. CDR1 is SGHRS and CDR2 is YFSETQ in the germline V gene. J gave up 8 bases and V 4 bases, and 12 bases lay outside the gene matches. The CDR3 covers 16 residues. Supplemented by reference TRBV5-1 and TRBJ1-2, the full variable domain reads KAGVTQTPRYLIKTRGQQVTLSCSPISGHRSVSWYQQTPGQGLQFLFEYFSETQRNKGNFPGRFSGRQFSNSRSEMNVSTLELGDSALYLCASSSTGTGGAWGYTFGSGTRLTVV.